This T cell receptor (beta chain) was recorded in a study of CD8 T cells in Susac syndrome. Background on the study: When their blood was taken, the Susac syndrome patients had either not yet had any therapy, were taking corticosteroids, or were taking intravenous immunoglobulin alone.

The ends lost 1 base at V and 3 bases at J; junction bases unmatched: 9. The CDR3 consists of 16 residues. From germline, CDR1 is SGHRS and CDR2 YFSETQ. When the RNA was reverse transcribed, random hexamers were used with an input of about 0.5 to 1 ug. Amplification of TCR beta CDR3 by immunoSEQ multiplex PCR spanned 54 Vbeta and 13 Jbeta. TCRdb reprocessed the immunoSEQ multiplex PCR reads via MiXCR and lists one record per CDR3 protein. The sample carries approximately 120,000 distinct CDR3 sequences, about 94% recorded once. This chain connects TRBV5-1 to TRBJ2-5; 7 bases fit TRBD1. Sequencing was carried out using CD8+ T cells from PBMCs. The clonotype comes from a human donor with Susac syndrome. This CDR3 reads CASSLPEDRQEETQYF. The CDR3 DNA sequence: TGCGCCAGCAGCTTGCCGGAGGACAGGCAGGAAGAGACCCAGTACTTC. Combining the CDR3 with reference TRBV5-1 and TRBJ2-5 gives the whole variable domain KAGVTQTPRYLIKTRGQQVTLSCSPISGHRSVSWYQQTPGQGLQFLFEYFSETQRNKGNFPGRFSGRQFSNSRSEMNVSTLELGDSALYLCASSLPEDRQEETQYFGPGTRLLVL.